The rows below give T cell receptor beta chains drawn from one sample of a study of blood T cell repertoires in COVID-19. The repertoire was sequenced with immunoSEQ multiplex PCR; TCRdb's copy has only in-frame clones and lacks some. The table lists some 400,000 clones, around 89% of them singletons. The sequenced sample was peripheral blood. The receptor set was obtained from a man aged 18 to 29 with active or convalescent COVID-19. CDR3s include the opening cysteine and the closing phenylalanine or tryptophan. A D gene is named only where the DNA matches it firmly. Expanded clones are given a class, and other clones once, few, many or no size at all.

TRBV7-7	NA	TRBJ2-3	NA	CASSPDSSDTQYF	TGTGCTAGCAGCCCAGACTCCTCAGATACGCAGTATTTT
TRBV15	NA	TRBJ1-4	few	CATSRVINEKLFF	TGTGCCACCAGCAGAGTCATTAATGAAAAACTGTTTTTT
TRBV9	NA	TRBJ1-2	NA	CASSVEAYGYTF	TGTGCCAGCAGCGTAGAAGCCTATGGCTACACCTTC
TRBV25-1	TRBD1	TRBJ1-2	NA	CASSVAGGFYTF	TGTGCCAGCAGTGTGGCAGGGGGATTCTACACCTTC
TRBV29-1	NA	TRBJ2-5	NA	CSVAFGLKETQYF	TGCAGCGTTGCGTTTGGACTAAAAGAGACCCAGTACTTC
TRBV6-1	NA	TRBJ2-5	NA	CASSESFWRQETQYF	TGTGCCAGCAGTGAATCGTTCTGGAGGCAAGAGACCCAGTACTTC
TRBV19	NA	TRBJ1-1	NA	CASTLRGYTEAFF	TGTGCCAGTACCCTCAGGGGTTATACTGAAGCTTTCTTT
TRBV6-5	TRBD2	TRBJ2-3	few	CASRRGGRGTDTQYF	TGTGCCAGCCGACGCGGGGGACGAGGCACAGATACGCAGTATTTT
TRBV18	NA	TRBJ2-5	NA	CASSPTRAAKQETQYF	TGTGCCAGCTCACCCACGAGGGCGGCAAAACAAGAGACCCAGTACTTC
TRBV10-3	NA	TRBJ1-5	few	CASTGLENQPQHF	TGTGCCAGCACAGGGTTAGAGAATCAGCCCCAGCATTTT
TRBV28	TRBD1	TRBJ2-7	once	CASSFRQGGSYEQYF	TGTGCCAGCAGTTTTCGACAGGGGGGGTCCTACGAGCAGTACTTC
TRBV28	TRBD2	TRBJ2-7	NA	CASKLAGDEQYF	TGTGCCAGCAAACTAGCGGGAGATGAGCAGTACTTC
TRBV6-1	TRBD2	TRBJ2-1	NA	CASRKGLAGYNEQFF	TGTGCCAGCAGGAAGGGACTAGCGGGATACAATGAGCAGTTCTTC
TRBV6-5	NA	TRBJ1-1	NA	CASSSPGGTRNTEAFF	TGTGCCAGCAGTTCCCCGGGCGGGACCCGAAACACTGAAGCTTTCTTT
TRBV27	NA	TRBJ1-1	NA	CASRSLQGNTEAFF	TGTGCCAGCAGGTCCCTTCAGGGCAACACTGAAGCTTTCTTT
TRBV28	TRBD1	TRBJ1-1	NA	CASSEMTGVTEAFF	TGTGCCAGCAGCGAAATGACAGGGGTGACTGAAGCTTTCTTT
TRBV7-8	TRBD2	TRBJ2-3	NA	CASSLRVSGGVRTDTQYF	TGTGCCAGCAGCTTAAGAGTTAGCGGGGGGGTGCGCACAGATACGCAGTATTTT
TRBV24-1	NA	TRBJ1-2	NA	CATSAKAGMNYGYTF	TGTGCCACCAGTGCCAAAGCAGGCATGAACTATGGCTACACCTTC
TRBV15	TRBD2	TRBJ2-2	NA	CATKLAGGPSTGELFF	TGTGCCACGAAACTAGCGGGAGGGCCAAGCACCGGGGAGCTGTTTTTT
TRBV6-1	TRBD1	TRBJ1-5	NA	CASSEGTGLQPQHF	TGTGCCAGCAGTGAGGGGACAGGGCTTCAGCCCCAGCATTTT
TRBV7-3	TRBD2	TRBJ2-1	NA	CASTTGGMDEQFF	TGTGCCAGCACTACGGGGGGAATGGATGAGCAGTTCTTC
TRBV7-6	NA	TRBJ1-6	NA	CASSMSDSPLHF	TGTGCCAGCAGCATGAGTGATTCACCCCTCCACTTT
TRBV2	NA	TRBJ2-7	NA	CASGRAYEQYF	TGTGCCAGCGGCCGGGCCTACGAGCAGTACTTC
TRBV5-1	TRBD1	TRBJ1-1	NA	CASSRGQGGTEAFF	TGCGCCAGCAGCCGCGGACAGGGAGGAACTGAAGCTTTCTTT
TRBV7-8	NA	TRBJ2-2	NA	CASSFYPVTGELFF	TGTGCCAGCAGCTTTTATCCGGTCACCGGGGAGCTGTTTTTT
TRBV29-1	TRBD1	TRBJ2-7	NA	CSVDGQGAYEQYF	TGCAGCGTTGATGGACAGGGGGCCTACGAGCAGTACTTC
TRBV28	NA	TRBJ1-4	NA	CASSLRGGRMDEKLFF	TGTGCCAGCAGTTTACGTGGGGGGAGAATGGATGAAAAACTGTTTTTT
TRBV11-2	NA	TRBJ1-1	NA	CASSPEGLGEAFF	TGTGCCAGCAGCCCGGAGGGCTTGGGGGAAGCTTTCTTT
TRBV15	NA	TRBJ2-3	once	CATSRDDSRGTDTQYF	TGTGCCACCAGCAGAGATGATAGTAGAGGCACAGATACGCAGTATTTT
TRBV4-2	TRBD2	TRBJ2-5	NA	CASSQGISGSGETQYF	TGTGCCAGCAGCCAAGGTATTAGCGGGAGTGGAGAGACCCAGTACTTC
TRBV6-1	TRBD1	TRBJ2-1	NA	CASSEPIPWTGLGVYNEQFF	TGTGCCAGCAGTGAACCAATCCCCTGGACAGGCCTGGGGGTCTACAATGAGCAGTTCTTC
TRBV28	TRBD1	TRBJ1-5	NA	CASSFTRQGTSNQPQHF	TGTGCCAGCAGTTTTACTCGACAGGGCACTAGCAATCAGCCCCAGCATTTT
TRBV28	NA	TRBJ1-5	NA	CASRTGGVNNQPQHF	TGTGCCAGCAGAACCGGGGGGGTCAACAATCAGCCCCAGCATTTT
TRBV6-1	NA	TRBJ1-5	few	CASSELAQFSNQPQHF	TGTGCCAGCAGTGAACTGGCACAGTTTAGCAATCAGCCCCAGCATTTT
TRBV24-1	TRBD1	TRBJ1-6	NA	CATSDIPRQGFPSPLHF	TGTGCCACCAGTGATATCCCGCGACAGGGTTTTCCTTCACCCCTCCACTTT
TRBV20-1	NA	TRBJ1-2	NA	CSAPGLHYTF	TGCAGTGCTCCTGGACTACACTACACCTTC
TRBV9	NA	TRBJ2-1	once	CASSVGSAKYNEQFF	TGTGCCAGCAGCGTAGGTTCAGCGAAGTACAATGAGCAGTTCTTC
TRBV28	TRBD1	TRBJ1-1	once	CASTLHRGSTEAFF	TGTGCCAGCACCCTTCACAGGGGGAGCACTGAAGCTTTCTTT
TRBV18	TRBD1	TRBJ1-3	NA	CASPQGTGDSGNTIYF	TGTGCCAGCCCGCAGGGGACAGGGGACTCTGGAAACACCATATATTTT
TRBV28	NA	TRBJ2-7	NA	CASSPTSQGYYEQYF	TGTGCCAGCAGTCCAACGTCACAGGGCTACTACGAGCAGTACTTC
TRBV6-5	NA	TRBJ2-7	NA	CASSRSSYEQYF	TGTGCCAGCAGCCGTAGCTCCTACGAGCAGTACTTC
TRBV15	NA	TRBJ1-1	few	CATSRQLNTEAFF	TGTGCCACCAGCCGACAGCTTAACACTGAAGCTTTCTTT
TRBV24-1	TRBD1	TRBJ1-2	NA	CATSDPTGDNYGYTF	TGTGCCACCAGTGATCCCACAGGGGACAACTATGGCTACACCTTC
TRBV4-3	NA	TRBJ2-3	NA	CASSQDSRAQTDTQYF	TGCGCCAGCAGCCAAGATTCGAGGGCCCAAACAGATACGCAGTATTTT
TRBV6-2/TRBV6-3	NA	TRBJ2-1	NA	CASSPDRHEQFF	TGTGCCAGCAGTCCCGACAGGCATGAGCAGTTCTTC
TRBV4-1	NA	TRBJ2-3	NA	CASSPPGVDTQYF	TGCGCCAGCAGCCCCCCGGGAGTAGATACGCAGTATTTT
TRBV19	TRBD2	TRBJ2-1	NA	CASSIPTSGGPNEQFF	TGTGCCAGTAGCATCCCCACTAGCGGGGGGCCGAATGAGCAGTTCTTC
TRBV9	TRBD1	TRBJ1-3	NA	CASSIRDRDHSGNTIYF	TGTGCCAGCAGCATCCGAGACAGGGACCACTCTGGAAACACCATATATTTT
TRBV29-1	NA	TRBJ1-1	NA	CSVEDRGVEAFF	TGCAGCGTTGAAGATCGGGGGGTTGAAGCTTTCTTT
TRBV6-5	NA	TRBJ1-1	NA	CASSYLGPNAEAFF	TGTGCCAGCAGTTACTTGGGGCCGAATGCTGAAGCTTTCTTT
TRBV7-2	NA	TRBJ2-5	NA	CASSLPPRETQYF	TGTGCCAGCAGCCTACCACCCCGAGAGACCCAGTACTTC
TRBV7-8	NA	TRBJ1-3	NA	CASSLVSGNTIYF	TGTGCCAGCAGCTTAGTCAGTGGAAACACCATATATTTT
TRBV15	TRBD1	TRBJ2-5	NA	CATSKHRGRGSSQETQYF	TGTGCCACCAGCAAACACAGGGGACGCGGTTCATCGCAAGAGACCCAGTACTTC
TRBV9	TRBD2	TRBJ2-1	NA	CASSVAPAGTSGREQFF	TGTGCCAGCAGCGTAGCCCCGGCCGGGACTAGCGGGAGGGAGCAGTTCTTC
TRBV28	TRBD1	TRBJ2-5	NA	CANGDRGSETQYF	TGTGCCAACGGGGACAGGGGATCAGAGACCCAGTACTTC
TRBV14	NA	TRBJ1-1	NA	CASSKIDGVERKAFF	TGTGCCAGCAGCAAGATAGACGGGGTCGAGAGGAAAGCTTTCTTT
TRBV6-5	TRBD2	TRBJ2-1	NA	CASSYSAGVYNEQFF	TGTGCCAGCAGTTACTCGGCGGGAGTATACAATGAGCAGTTCTTC
TRBV6-5	NA	TRBJ2-4	NA	CASSYSGLKNIQYF	TGTGCCAGCAGTTACTCGGGACTTAAAAACATTCAGTACTTC
TRBV19	NA	TRBJ2-1	NA	CATSGIYNEQFF	TGTGCCACCAGCGGAATCTACAATGAGCAGTTCTTC